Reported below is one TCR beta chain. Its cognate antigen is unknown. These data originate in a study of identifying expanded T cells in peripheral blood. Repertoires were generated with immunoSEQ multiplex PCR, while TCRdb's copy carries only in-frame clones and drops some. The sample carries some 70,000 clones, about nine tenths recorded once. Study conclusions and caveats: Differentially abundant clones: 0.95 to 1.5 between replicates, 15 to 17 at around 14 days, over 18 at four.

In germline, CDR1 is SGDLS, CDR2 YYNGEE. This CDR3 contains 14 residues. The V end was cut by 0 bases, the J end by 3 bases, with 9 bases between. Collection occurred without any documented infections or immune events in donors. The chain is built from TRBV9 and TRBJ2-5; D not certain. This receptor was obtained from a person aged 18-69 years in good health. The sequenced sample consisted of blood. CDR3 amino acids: CASSVGPREETQYF. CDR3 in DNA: TGTGCCAGCAGCGTAGGCCCCCGTGAAGAGACCCAGTACTTC.